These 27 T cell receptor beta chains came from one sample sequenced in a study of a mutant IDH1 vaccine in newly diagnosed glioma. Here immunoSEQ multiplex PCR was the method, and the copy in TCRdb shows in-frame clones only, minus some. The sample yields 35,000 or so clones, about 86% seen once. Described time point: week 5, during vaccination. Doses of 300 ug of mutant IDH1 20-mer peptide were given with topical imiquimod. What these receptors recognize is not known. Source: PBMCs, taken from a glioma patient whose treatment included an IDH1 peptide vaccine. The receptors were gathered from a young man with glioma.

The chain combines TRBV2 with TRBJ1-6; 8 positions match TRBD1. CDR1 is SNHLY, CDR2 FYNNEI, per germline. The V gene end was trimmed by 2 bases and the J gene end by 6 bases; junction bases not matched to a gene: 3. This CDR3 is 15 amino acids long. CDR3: CASSERQGFNSPLHF. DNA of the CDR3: TGTGCCAGCAGTGAAAGACAGGGGTTTAATTCACCCCTCCACTTT. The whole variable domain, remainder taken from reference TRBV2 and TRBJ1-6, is EPEVTQTPSHQVTQMGQEVILRCVPISNHLYFYWYRQILGQKVEFLVSFYNNEISEKSEIFDDQFSVERPDGSNFTLKIRSTKLEDSAMYFCASSERQGFNSPLHFGNGTRLTVT.

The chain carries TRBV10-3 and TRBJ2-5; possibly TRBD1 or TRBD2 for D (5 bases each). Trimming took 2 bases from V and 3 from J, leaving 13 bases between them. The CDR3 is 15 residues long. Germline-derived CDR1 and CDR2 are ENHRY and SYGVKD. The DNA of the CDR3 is TGTGCCATCAGTGAGGGTCGGGGCAGAGAAGAGACCCAGTACTTC. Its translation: CAISEGRGREETQYF.

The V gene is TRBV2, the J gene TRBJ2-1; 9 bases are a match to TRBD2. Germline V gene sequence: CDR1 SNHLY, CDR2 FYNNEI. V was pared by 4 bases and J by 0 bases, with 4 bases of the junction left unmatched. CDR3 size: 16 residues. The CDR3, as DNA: TGTGCCAGCAGTGGACGACTAGCGGCCTCCTACAATGAGCAGTTCTTC. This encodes CASSGRLAASYNEQFF.

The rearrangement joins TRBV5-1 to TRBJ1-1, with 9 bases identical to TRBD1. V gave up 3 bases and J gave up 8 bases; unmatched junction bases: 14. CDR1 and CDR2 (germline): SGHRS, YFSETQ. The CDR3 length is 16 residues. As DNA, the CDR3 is TGCGCCAGCAGCTCGGGGCGGGACAGGGACTTCCAAGAAGCTTTCTTT. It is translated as CASSSGRDRDFQEAFF.

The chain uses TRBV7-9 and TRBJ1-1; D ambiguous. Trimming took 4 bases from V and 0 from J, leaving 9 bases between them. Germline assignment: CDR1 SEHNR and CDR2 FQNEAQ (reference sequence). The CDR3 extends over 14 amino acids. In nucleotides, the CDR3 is TGTGCCAGCAGCTCTAATACGATGAACACTGAAGCTTTCTTT. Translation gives CASSSNTMNTEAFF. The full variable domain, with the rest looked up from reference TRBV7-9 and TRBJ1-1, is DTGVSQNPRHKITKRGQNVTFRCDPISEHNRLYWYRQTLGQGPEFLTYFQNEAQLEKSRLLSDRFSAERPKGSFSTLEIQRTEQGDSAMYLCASSSNTMNTEAFFGQGTRLTVV.

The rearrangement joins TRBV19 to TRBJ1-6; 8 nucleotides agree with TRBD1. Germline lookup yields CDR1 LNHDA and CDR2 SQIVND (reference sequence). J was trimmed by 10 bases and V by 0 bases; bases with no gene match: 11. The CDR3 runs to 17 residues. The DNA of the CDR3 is TGTGCCAGTAGTATAGAGGCCCGGACAGGGTGGGGCTCACCCCTCCACTTT. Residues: CASSIEARTGWGSPLHF.

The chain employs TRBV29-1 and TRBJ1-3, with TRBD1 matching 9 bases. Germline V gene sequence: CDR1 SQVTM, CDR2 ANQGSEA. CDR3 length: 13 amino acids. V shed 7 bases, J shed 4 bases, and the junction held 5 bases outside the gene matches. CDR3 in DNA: TGCAGCGCACAGGGGGCGAACGGAAACACCATATATTTT. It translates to CSAQGANGNTIYF. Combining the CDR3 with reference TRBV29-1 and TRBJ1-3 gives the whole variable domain SAVISQKPSRDICQRGTSLTIQCQVDSQVTMMFWYRQQPGQSLTLIATANQGSEATYESGFVIDKFPISRPNLTFSTLTVSNMSPEDSSIYLCSAQGANGNTIYFGEGSWLTVV.

CDR3 protein: CASSLGRGADTEAFF. As DNA, the CDR3 is TGTGCCAGCAGCTTAGGTCGAGGGGCGGACACTGAAGCTTTCTTT. This chain links TRBV7-8 with TRBJ1-1; possible D gene TRBD1, 5 bases. This CDR3 has 15 amino acids. The ends were cut back, 1 base at V and 3 bases at J, with 12 bases in the middle. Germline loops: CDR1 SGHVS, CDR2 FQNEAQ.

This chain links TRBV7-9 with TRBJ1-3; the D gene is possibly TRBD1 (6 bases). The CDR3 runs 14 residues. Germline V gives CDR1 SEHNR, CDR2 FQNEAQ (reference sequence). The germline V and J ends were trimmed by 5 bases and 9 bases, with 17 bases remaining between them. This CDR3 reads CASSPPTGEVTIYF. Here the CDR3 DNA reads TGTGCCAGCAGCCCTCCGACAGGAGAAGTCACCATATATTTT.

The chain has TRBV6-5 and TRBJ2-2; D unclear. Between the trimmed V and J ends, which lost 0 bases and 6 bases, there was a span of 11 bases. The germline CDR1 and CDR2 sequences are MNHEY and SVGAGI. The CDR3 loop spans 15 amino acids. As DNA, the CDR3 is TGTGCCAGCAGTTACTCCTCTTTTGGAGCCGGGGAGCTGTTTTTT. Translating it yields CASSYSSFGAGELFF.

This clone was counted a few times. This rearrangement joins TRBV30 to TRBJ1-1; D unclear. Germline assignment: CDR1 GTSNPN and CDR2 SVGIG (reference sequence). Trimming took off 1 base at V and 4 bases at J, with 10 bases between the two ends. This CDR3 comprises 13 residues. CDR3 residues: CAWSGRRGTEAFF. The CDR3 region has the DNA TGTGCCTGGAGTGGCAGGCGGGGCACTGAAGCTTTCTTT.

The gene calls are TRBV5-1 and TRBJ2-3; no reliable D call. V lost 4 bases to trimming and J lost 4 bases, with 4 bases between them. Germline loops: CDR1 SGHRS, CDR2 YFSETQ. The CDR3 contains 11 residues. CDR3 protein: CASSEADTQYF. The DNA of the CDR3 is TGCGCCAGCAGCGAGGCAGATACGCAGTATTTT.

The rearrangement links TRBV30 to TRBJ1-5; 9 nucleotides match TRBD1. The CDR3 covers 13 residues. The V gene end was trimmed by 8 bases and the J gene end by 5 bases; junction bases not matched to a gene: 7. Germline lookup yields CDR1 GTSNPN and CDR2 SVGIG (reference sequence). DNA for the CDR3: TGTGCCGGGCGGGACAGGGTGGATCAGCCCCAGCATTTT. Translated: CAGRDRVDQPQHF.

CDR3 DNA: TGCGCCAGCAGCCATCCCGGGACAGCGGGCTACGAGCAGTACTTC. Amino acid sequence: CASSHPGTAGYEQYF. V gene TRBV4-1 combines with J gene TRBJ2-7; TRBD1 is a possible D gene (7 bases). Looked up from germline, CDR1 is MGHRA and CDR2 is YSYEKL. CDR3 length: 15 amino acids. With 3 bases removed from V and 3 bases from J, the gap between germline ends came to 15 bases.

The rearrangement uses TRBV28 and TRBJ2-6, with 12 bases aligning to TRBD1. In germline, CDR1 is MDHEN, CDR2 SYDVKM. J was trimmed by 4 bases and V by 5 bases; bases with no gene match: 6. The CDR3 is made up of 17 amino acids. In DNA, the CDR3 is TGTGCCAGCAGTGGGGACAGGGGGCGCAAAGGGGCCAACGTCCTGACTTTC. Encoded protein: CASSGDRGRKGANVLTF.

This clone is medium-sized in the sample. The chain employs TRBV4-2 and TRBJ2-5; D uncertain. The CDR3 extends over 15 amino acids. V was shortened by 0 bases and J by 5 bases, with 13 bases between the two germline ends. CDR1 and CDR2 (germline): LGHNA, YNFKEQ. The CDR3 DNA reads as TGTGCCAGCAGCCAAGAGAGTGTAGCTCCGGAGACCCAGTACTTC. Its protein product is CASSQESVAPETQYF.

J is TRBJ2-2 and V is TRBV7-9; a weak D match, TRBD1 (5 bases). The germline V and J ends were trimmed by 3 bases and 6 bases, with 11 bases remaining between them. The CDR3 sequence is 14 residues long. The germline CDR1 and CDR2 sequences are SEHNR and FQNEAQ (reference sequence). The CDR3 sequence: CASSFRQHPGELFF. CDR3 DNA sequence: TGTGCCAGCAGCTTTAGACAGCATCCCGGGGAGCTGTTTTTT.

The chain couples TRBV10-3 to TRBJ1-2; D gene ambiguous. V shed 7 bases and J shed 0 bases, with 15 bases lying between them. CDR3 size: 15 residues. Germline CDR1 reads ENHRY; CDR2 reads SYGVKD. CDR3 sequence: CAIKAVDVSNYGYTF. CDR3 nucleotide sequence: TGTGCCATCAAAGCAGTAGACGTTTCTAACTATGGCTACACCTTC.

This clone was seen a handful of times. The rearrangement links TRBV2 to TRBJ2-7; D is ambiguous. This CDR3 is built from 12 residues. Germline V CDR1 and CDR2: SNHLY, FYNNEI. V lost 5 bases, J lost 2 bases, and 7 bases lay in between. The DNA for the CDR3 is TGTGCCAGCAGTCACAGAGCCTACGAGCAGTACTTC. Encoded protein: CASSHRAYEQYF. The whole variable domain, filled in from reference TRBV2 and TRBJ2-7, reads EPEVTQTPSHQVTQMGQEVILRCVPISNHLYFYWYRQILGQKVEFLVSFYNNEISEKSEIFDDQFSVERPDGSNFTLKIRSTKLEDSAMYFCASSHRAYEQYFGPGTRLTVT.

The chain's CDR3 is CAISHDSSGNTIYF. The CDR3 DNA reads TGTGCCATCAGTCACGATTCCTCTGGAAACACCATATATTTT. This chain connects TRBV10-3 to TRBJ1-3; no clear D. CDR1 and CDR2 (germline): ENHRY, SYGVKD. V dropped 5 bases and J dropped 0 bases, with 8 bases sitting between them. This CDR3 region has 14 residues.

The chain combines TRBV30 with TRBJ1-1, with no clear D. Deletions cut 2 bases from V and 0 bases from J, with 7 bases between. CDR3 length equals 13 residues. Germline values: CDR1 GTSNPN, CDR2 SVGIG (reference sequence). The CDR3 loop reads CAWSIGLNTEAFF. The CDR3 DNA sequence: TGTGCCTGGAGTATAGGGCTGAACACTGAAGCTTTCTTT.

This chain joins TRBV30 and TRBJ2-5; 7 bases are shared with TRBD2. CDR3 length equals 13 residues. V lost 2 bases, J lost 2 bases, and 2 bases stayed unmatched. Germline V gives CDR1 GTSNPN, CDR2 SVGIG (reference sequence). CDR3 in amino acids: CAWSRGGQETQYF. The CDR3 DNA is TGTGCCTGGAGTCGCGGGGGTCAAGAGACCCAGTACTTC.

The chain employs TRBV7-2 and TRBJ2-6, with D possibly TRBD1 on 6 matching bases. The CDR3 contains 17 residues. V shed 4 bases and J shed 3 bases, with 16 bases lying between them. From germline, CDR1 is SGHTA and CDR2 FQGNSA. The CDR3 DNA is TGTGCCAGCAGCTCCGGGCAACAGGGTTTTGGGGCCAACGTCCTGACTTTC. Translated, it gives CASSSGQQGFGANVLTF.

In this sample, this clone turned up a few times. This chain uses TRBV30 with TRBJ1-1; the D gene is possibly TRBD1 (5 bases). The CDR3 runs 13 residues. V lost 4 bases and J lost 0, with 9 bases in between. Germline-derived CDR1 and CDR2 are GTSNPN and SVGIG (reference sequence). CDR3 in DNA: TGTGCCTGGACCGGACACATGAACACTGAAGCTTTCTTT. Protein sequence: CAWTGHMNTEAFF.

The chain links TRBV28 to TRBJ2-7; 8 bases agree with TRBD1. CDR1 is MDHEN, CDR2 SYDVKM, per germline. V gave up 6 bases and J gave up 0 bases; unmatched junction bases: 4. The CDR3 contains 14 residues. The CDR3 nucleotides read TGTGCCAGCAGGCCGGGACAGGTCTCCTACGAGCAGTACTTC. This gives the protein CASRPGQVSYEQYF.

The CDR3 nucleotides read TGCGCCAGCAGCCCGGGACAGGGGGGCTCCTACGAGCAGTACTTC. Residues: CASSPGQGGSYEQYF. The chain couples TRBV4-1 to TRBJ2-7; 11 bases line up with TRBD1. V lost 4 bases to trimming and J lost 0 bases; unmatched junction nucleotides: 2. The CDR3 totals 15 residues. The V gene's germline CDR1 is MGHRA and CDR2 YSYEKL.

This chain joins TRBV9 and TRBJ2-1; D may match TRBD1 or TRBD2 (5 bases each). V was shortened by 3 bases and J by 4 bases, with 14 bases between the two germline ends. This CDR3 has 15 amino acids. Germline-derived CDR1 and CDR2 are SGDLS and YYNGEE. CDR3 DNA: TGTGCCAGCAGCGCGGGGCAGGGAAGGTACAATGAGCAGTTCTTC. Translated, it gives CASSAGQGRYNEQFF.